Listed below are T cell receptor beta chains from one sample, sequenced in a study of OX40 agonist ivuxolimab in advanced cancers. Sequenced by immunoSEQ multiplex PCR; TCRdb stores in-frame clones only, minus some. This table holds tens of thousands of clones, roughly 89% found once. The specimen comprised CD4+ or CD8+ T cells sorted from blood, sampled in a trial of the OX40 agonist ivuxolimab. All receptors derive from an adult with an advanced solid tumor such as melanoma, head and neck, liver or kidney cancer. Each CDR3 is given with its conserved first and last residue. Each record gives: D gene, V gene, clone size, J gene, CDR3 protein, CDR3 DNA. The D gene is left open where the match is weak. The size entry is marked missing in some rows and otherwise reads once, few, many or a size class.

D gene: .; V gene: TRBV28; clone size: once; J gene: TRBJ1-2; CDR3 protein: CASSLSGGYTF; CDR3 DNA: TGTGCCAGCAGTTTATCGGGTGGCTACACCTTC
D gene: .; V gene: TRBV19; clone size: .; J gene: TRBJ2-1; CDR3 protein: CASSRAASSYNEQFF; CDR3 DNA: TGTGCCAGTAGTCGGGCAGCTTCCTCCTACAATGAGCAGTTCTTC
D gene: .; V gene: TRBV7-2; clone size: .; J gene: TRBJ1-1; CDR3 protein: CASSLASLRTATEAFF; CDR3 DNA: TGTGCCAGCAGCTTAGCGTCTCTTCGGACAGCCACTGAAGCTTTCTTT
D gene: .; V gene: TRBV5-1; clone size: .; J gene: TRBJ1-2; CDR3 protein: CASSFQSVNYGYTF; CDR3 DNA: TGCGCCAGCAGCTTCCAAAGTGTTAACTATGGCTACACCTTC
D gene: .; V gene: TRBV19; clone size: .; J gene: TRBJ1-5; CDR3 protein: CASSIEAGQKPQHF; CDR3 DNA: TGTGCCAGTAGTATAGAGGCAGGGCAGAAGCCCCAGCATTTT
D gene: TRBD2; V gene: TRBV7-7; clone size: .; J gene: TRBJ2-3; CDR3 protein: CASSLGTSGGTDTQYF; CDR3 DNA: TGTGCTAGCAGCTTAGGAACTAGCGGGGGAACAGATACGCAGTATTTT
D gene: .; V gene: TRBV7-2; clone size: .; J gene: TRBJ1-2; CDR3 protein: CASSWTDTNYGYTF; CDR3 DNA: TGTGCCAGCAGCTGGACAGACACTAACTATGGCTACACCTTC
D gene: TRBD2; V gene: TRBV19; clone size: .; J gene: TRBJ2-1; CDR3 protein: CASSPGGTYNEQFF; CDR3 DNA: TGTGCCAGTAGCCCGGGGGGGACCTACAATGAGCAGTTCTTC
D gene: .; V gene: TRBV25-1; clone size: .; J gene: TRBJ1-6; CDR3 protein: CASSLPGEDSPLHF; CDR3 DNA: TGTGCCAGCAGTCTCCCAGGGGAGGATTCACCCCTCCACTTT
D gene: .; V gene: TRBV4-2; clone size: .; J gene: TRBJ2-1; CDR3 protein: CASSQTGLNYNEQFF; CDR3 DNA: TGTGCCAGCAGCCAAACGGGACTTAACTACAATGAGCAGTTCTTC
D gene: .; V gene: TRBV7-2; clone size: .; J gene: TRBJ1-5; CDR3 protein: CASSLVQGNQPQHF; CDR3 DNA: TGTGCCAGCAGCTTAGTACAGGGAAATCAGCCCCAGCATTTT
D gene: .; V gene: TRBV18; clone size: .; J gene: TRBJ1-5; CDR3 protein: CASSLGSQPQHF; CDR3 DNA: TGTGCCAGCTCACTGGGATCCCAGCCCCAGCATTTT
D gene: .; V gene: TRBV15; clone size: .; J gene: TRBJ1-2; CDR3 protein: CATSRDLQGGYGYTF; CDR3 DNA: TGTGCCACCAGCAGAGATCTCCAGGGTGGGTATGGCTACACCTTC
D gene: .; V gene: TRBV27; clone size: .; J gene: TRBJ1-1; CDR3 protein: CASSSLGKLNTEAFF; CDR3 DNA: TGTGCCAGCAGTTCTCTAGGGAAACTGAACACTGAAGCTTTCTTT
D gene: TRBD2; V gene: TRBV7-6; clone size: .; J gene: TRBJ2-1; CDR3 protein: CASSLATLAGGSYNEQFF; CDR3 DNA: TGTGCCAGCAGCTTAGCCACGCTAGCGGGGGGATCATACAATGAGCAGTTCTTC
D gene: TRBD1; V gene: TRBV7-2; clone size: .; J gene: TRBJ2-5; CDR3 protein: CASSPQTGERETQYF; CDR3 DNA: TGTGCCAGCAGCCCGCAAACAGGGGAACGGGAGACCCAGTACTTC
D gene: .; V gene: TRBV7-2; clone size: .; J gene: TRBJ1-1; CDR3 protein: CASSLVGEEYTEAFF; CDR3 DNA: TGTGCCAGCAGCTTAGTAGGGGAGGAATACACTGAAGCTTTCTTT
D gene: .; V gene: TRBV2; clone size: once; J gene: TRBJ2-5; CDR3 protein: CAGGEDRPETQYF; CDR3 DNA: TGTGCCGGGGGGGAGGACAGGCCTGAGACCCAGTACTTC
D gene: .; V gene: TRBV6-5; clone size: .; J gene: TRBJ1-2; CDR3 protein: CASSYRGYGYTF; CDR3 DNA: TGTGCCAGCAGTTACAGAGGCTATGGCTACACCTTC
D gene: .; V gene: TRBV7-9; clone size: few; J gene: TRBJ1-2; CDR3 protein: CASSSPAQGDYGYTF; CDR3 DNA: TGTGCCAGCAGCTCACCGGCACAGGGCGATTACGGCTACACCTTC
D gene: TRBD1; V gene: TRBV19; clone size: .; J gene: TRBJ2-5; CDR3 protein: CASSKSGGETQYF; CDR3 DNA: TGTGCCAGTAGTAAATCAGGGGGAGAGACCCAGTACTTC
D gene: .; V gene: TRBV2; clone size: .; J gene: TRBJ1-1; CDR3 protein: CASSLNRVITEAFF; CDR3 DNA: TGTGCCAGCAGCCTCAACAGGGTGATAACTGAAGCTTTCTTT
D gene: .; V gene: TRBV18; clone size: .; J gene: TRBJ1-5; CDR3 protein: CASSPPAGEGQPQHF; CDR3 DNA: TGTGCCAGCTCACCACCCGCAGGGGAGGGTCAGCCCCAGCATTTT
D gene: .; V gene: TRBV7-6; clone size: once; J gene: TRBJ2-6; CDR3 protein: CASSERDTGANVLTF; CDR3 DNA: TGTGCCAGCAGCGAGAGGGACACTGGGGCCAACGTCCTGACTTTC
D gene: .; V gene: TRBV30; clone size: .; J gene: TRBJ1-5; CDR3 protein: CAWSAPPGPQHF; CDR3 DNA: TGTGCCTGGAGTGCGCCACCTGGGCCCCAGCATTTT
D gene: .; V gene: TRBV18; clone size: .; J gene: TRBJ2-7; CDR3 protein: CASSPEAGSYEQYF; CDR3 DNA: TGTGCCAGCTCACCAGAGGCGGGATCCTACGAGCAGTACTTC
D gene: .; V gene: TRBV7-6; clone size: .; J gene: TRBJ2-6; CDR3 protein: CASSLVGGPSSGANVLTF; CDR3 DNA: TGTGCCAGCAGCTTAGTCGGGGGGCCCTCGTCTGGGGCCAACGTCCTGACTTTC
D gene: .; V gene: TRBV6-6; clone size: .; J gene: TRBJ2-7; CDR3 protein: CASSFRGWYEQYF; CDR3 DNA: TGTGCCAGCAGTTTCAGGGGTTGGTACGAGCAGTACTTC
D gene: .; V gene: TRBV7-2; clone size: .; J gene: TRBJ2-7; CDR3 protein: CASSFVSSYEQYF; CDR3 DNA: TGTGCCAGCAGCTTCGTTAGCTCCTACGAGCAGTACTTC
D gene: .; V gene: TRBV5-4; clone size: .; J gene: TRBJ2-5; CDR3 protein: CASSLDQLETQYF; CDR3 DNA: TGTGCCAGCAGCTTGGACCAGCTTGAGACCCAGTACTTC
D gene: .; V gene: TRBV4-2; clone size: .; J gene: TRBJ2-7; CDR3 protein: CASSPSRQGANEQYF; CDR3 DNA: TGTGCCAGCAGCCCAAGTCGCCAGGGAGCGAACGAGCAGTACTTC
D gene: TRBD2; V gene: TRBV29-1; clone size: .; J gene: TRBJ2-1; CDR3 protein: CSAGLALLGEQFF; CDR3 DNA: TGCAGTGCGGGACTAGCTCTTCTAGGGGAGCAGTTCTTC